This T cell receptor (beta chain) is drawn from a study of T cells after yellow fever vaccination. TCRdb ran MiXCR on the 5' RACE reads and lists one entry per CDR3 protein. The table includes roughly 500,000 distinct CDR3 sequences, approximately 21% detected once. The TCR comes from a man aged 25 to 40 who received the YFV17D yellow fever vaccine. Sequencing used PBMCs, obtained 15 days after the yellow fever booster vaccination.

CDR3 DNA: TGTGCCAGCAGCTTCGAGGCCTATGGCTACACCTTC. Translated, it gives CASSFEAYGYTF. The V and J genes are TRBV7-9 and TRBJ1-2, with no clear D. Trimming removed 3 bases from V and 4 bases from J, with 6 bases in between. This CDR3 has 12 amino acids. Germline V gene sequence: CDR1 SEHNR, CDR2 FQNEAQ (reference sequence). Full variable domain (rest looked up from reference TRBV7-9 and TRBJ1-2): DTGVSQNPRHKITKRGQNVTFRCDPISEHNRLYWYRQTLGQGPEFLTYFQNEAQLEKSRLLSDRFSAERPKGSFSTLEIQRTEQGDSAMYLCASSFEAYGYTFGSGTRLTVV.